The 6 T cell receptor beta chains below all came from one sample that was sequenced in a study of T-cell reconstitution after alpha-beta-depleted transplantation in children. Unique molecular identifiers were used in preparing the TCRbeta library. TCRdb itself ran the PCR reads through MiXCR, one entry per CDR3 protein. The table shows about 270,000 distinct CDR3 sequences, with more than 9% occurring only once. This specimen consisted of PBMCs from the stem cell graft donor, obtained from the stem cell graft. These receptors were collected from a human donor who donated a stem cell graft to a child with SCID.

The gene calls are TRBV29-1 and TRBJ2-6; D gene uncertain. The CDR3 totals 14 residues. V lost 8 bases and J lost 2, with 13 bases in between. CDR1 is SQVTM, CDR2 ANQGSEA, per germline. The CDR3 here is CSKELRAGANVLTF. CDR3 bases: TGCAGCAAGGAGTTACGGGCTGGGGCCAACGTCCTGACTTTC.

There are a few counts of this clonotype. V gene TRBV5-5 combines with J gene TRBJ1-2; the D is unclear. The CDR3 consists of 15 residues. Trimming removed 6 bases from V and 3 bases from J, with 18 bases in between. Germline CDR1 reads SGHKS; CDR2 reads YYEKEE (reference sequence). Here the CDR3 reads CASTRNLGSDYGYTF. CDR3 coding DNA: TGTGCCAGCACACGGAATCTGGGTTCTGACTATGGCTACACCTTC.

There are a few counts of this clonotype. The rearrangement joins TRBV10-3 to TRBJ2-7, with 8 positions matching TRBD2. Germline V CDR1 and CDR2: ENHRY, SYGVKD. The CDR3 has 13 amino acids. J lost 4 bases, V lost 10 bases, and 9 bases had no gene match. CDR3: CATGGGPFYEQYF. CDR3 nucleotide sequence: TGTGCCACCGGCGGGGGGCCCTTTTACGAGCAGTACTTC.

CDR3 nucleotide sequence: TGTGCCAGCAGTTACTCGACCCACGGTGGATATGGCTACACCTTC. As protein: CASSYSTHGGYGYTF. This chain connects TRBV6-5 to TRBJ1-2; D unclear. Per the germline V gene, CDR1 is MNHEY and CDR2 is SVGAGI. V lost 0 bases and J 5 bases, leaving 13 bases between the germline ends. CDR3 length: 15 residues.

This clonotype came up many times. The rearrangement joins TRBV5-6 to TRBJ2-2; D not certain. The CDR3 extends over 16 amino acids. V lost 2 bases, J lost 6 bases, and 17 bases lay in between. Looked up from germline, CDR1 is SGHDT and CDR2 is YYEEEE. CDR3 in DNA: TGTGCCAGCAGCTTAAATGGAGCGAGCAACCCCGGGGAGCTGTTTTTT. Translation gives CASSLNGASNPGELFF.

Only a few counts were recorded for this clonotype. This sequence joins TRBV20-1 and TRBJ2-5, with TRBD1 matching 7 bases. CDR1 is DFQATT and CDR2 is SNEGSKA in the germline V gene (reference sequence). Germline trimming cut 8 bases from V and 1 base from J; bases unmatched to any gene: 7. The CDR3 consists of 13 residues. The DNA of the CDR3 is TGCAGTATTATGGGACAGCTCCAAGAGACCCAGTACTTC. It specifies CSIMGQLQETQYF.